Sequencing of this TCR beta chain was carried out in a study of spatial heterogeneity in lung cancer. Study at large: Alpha-chain sequences were consistently detected in smaller numbers than beta-chain sequences.

The presence of a unique molecular identifier marked each TCR cDNA molecule. Each CDR3 protein is one row after TCRdb ran MiXCR on the 5' RACE reads. Here the sample spans tens of thousands of distinct CDR3 sequences, approximately 18% being singletons. This clonotype was observed a handful of times. Stated time point: sample taken at primary tumor resection. In each case, whole RNA from tumor, nontumor lung or frozen PBMC was sequenced unsorted. The germline gives CDR1 SGHRS, CDR2 YFSETQ. V lost 3 bases to trimming and J lost 8 bases, with 17 bases between them. CDR3 length: 14 amino acids. The chain links TRBV5-1 to TRBJ1-1, with D possibly TRBD1 on 6 matching bases. The sequence came from a male donor with early-stage non-small cell lung cancer. Sequences were derived from PBMCs, sampled at surgery. CDR3 nucleotide sequence: TGCGCCAGCAGCTCCGCTTCCGGACAGACCGAAGCTTTCTTT. It codes for CASSSASGQTEAFF.